One TCR beta chain is described in this entry. Its antigen is as yet unknown. Both 60 Vbeta primers and 13 Jbeta primers went into the PCR. Only in-frame clones appear in the TCRdb table, and some are missing; sequencing was by immunoSEQ multiplex PCR. The table includes about 180,000 clones, 70% to 80% detected once. The CDR3 is made up of 14 amino acids. Trimming removed 1 base at V and 5 bases at J, with 11 bases between. The germline CDR1 and CDR2 sequences are SGHAT and FQNNGV. These data are taken from a study of cytomegalovirus exposure and HLA in healthy donors. Findings of the study overall: In a later analysis, several top co-occurrence clusters appeared linked to parvovirus B19, influenza, CMV and Epstein-Barr virus. Later on, analysis showed that most CMV-associated TCR beta chains appeared to be HLA-restricted.

This receptor was identified in a male donor in good health and CMV-seronegative. The sequenced sample was PBMCs. The chain carries TRBV11-2 and TRBJ1-2; tentatively, D is TRBD1 (5 bases). CDR3 protein: CASSLGGRGYGYTF. The CDR3 nucleotides read TGTGCCAGCAGCTTAGGAGGGAGGGGATATGGCTACACCTTC.